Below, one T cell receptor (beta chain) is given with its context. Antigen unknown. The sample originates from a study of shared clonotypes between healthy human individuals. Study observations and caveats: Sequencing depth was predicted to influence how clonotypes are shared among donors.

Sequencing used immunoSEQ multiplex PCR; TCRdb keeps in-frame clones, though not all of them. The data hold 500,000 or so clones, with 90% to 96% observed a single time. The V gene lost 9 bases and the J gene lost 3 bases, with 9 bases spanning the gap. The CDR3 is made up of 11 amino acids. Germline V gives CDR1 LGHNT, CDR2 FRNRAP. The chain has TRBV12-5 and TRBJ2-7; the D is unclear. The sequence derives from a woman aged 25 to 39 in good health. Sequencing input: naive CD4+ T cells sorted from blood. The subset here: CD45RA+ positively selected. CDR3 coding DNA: TGTGCTAGCGTAACGGGCTACGAGCAGTACTTC. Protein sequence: CASVTGYEQYF.